Listed below are T cell receptor beta chains from one sample, sequenced in a study of T-cell memory formation after mild COVID-19. TCRdb re-derived calls from the 5' RACE reads in MiXCR, one entry per CDR3 protein. The sample records under 200,000 distinct CDR3 sequences, about an eighth being singletons. The material sequenced was PBMCs or a T cell subset sorted from them (not recorded which). The receptors here all came from a man between 18 and 29 years old who had mild COVID-19 (a few samples of this study predate the infection). Cell type and time point are not known. The CDR3 runs from the conserved cysteine through the conserved F or W. Fields, in order: V gene, CDR3 protein.

v_call: TRBV6-2/TRBV6-3; cdr3_aa: CASTDWGDQPQHF
v_call: TRBV10-3; cdr3_aa: CAISDPDISGNTIYF
v_call: TRBV6-5; cdr3_aa: CASRLAGGRDTQYF
v_call: TRBV4-1; cdr3_aa: CASSSTWTTGAGVIQYF
v_call: TRBV3-1; cdr3_aa: CASSHPGEQETQYF
v_call: TRBV4-3; cdr3_aa: CASSWEGGATTGELFF
v_call: TRBV18; cdr3_aa: CASSPRSGRETQYF
v_call: TRBV11-2; cdr3_aa: CASSSQGTGDYGYTF
v_call: TRBV6-1; cdr3_aa: CASSGANHGYTF
v_call: TRBV6-5; cdr3_aa: CASRTNTDTQYF
v_call: TRBV19; cdr3_aa: CASTTGANTEAFF
v_call: TRBV7-8; cdr3_aa: CASSHYRISSGANVLTF
v_call: TRBV6-6; cdr3_aa: CASSYSTALDTQYF
v_call: TRBV6-1; cdr3_aa: CASSEHPPGLNTEAFF
v_call: TRBV5-3; cdr3_aa: CARSFPSLGTDTQYF
v_call: TRBV6-2/TRBV6-3; cdr3_aa: CASINGDTQYF
v_call: TRBV7-2; cdr3_aa: CASRPRGAGAITDTQYF
v_call: TRBV5-1; cdr3_aa: CASSQGTVNTEAFF
v_call: TRBV5-1; cdr3_aa: CASGRTSQETQYF
v_call: TRBV25-1; cdr3_aa: CASTTGGSTGELFF
v_call: TRBV18; cdr3_aa: CASSPRRGEQGVNTEAFF
v_call: TRBV28; cdr3_aa: CASSLIAAGELFF
v_call: TRBV29-1; cdr3_aa: CSVVATGRYEQYF
v_call: TRBV7-9; cdr3_aa: CASSLNSPYGYTF
v_call: TRBV5-5; cdr3_aa: CASSPPGLQLGSGGTQYF
v_call: TRBV5-1; cdr3_aa: CASSLEHNQPQHF
v_call: TRBV20-1; cdr3_aa: CSAVNNNYGYTF
v_call: TRBV7-2; cdr3_aa: CASRSGVKAYEQYF
v_call: TRBV5-4; cdr3_aa: CASSPTGQNYGYTF
v_call: TRBV7-2; cdr3_aa: CASSINRGQETQYF
v_call: TRBV7-3; cdr3_aa: CASSLTRERGIGTEAFF
v_call: TRBV29-1; cdr3_aa: CSAYEDAKNIQYF
v_call: TRBV9; cdr3_aa: CASSPEGAATQYF
v_call: TRBV12-3/TRBV12-4; cdr3_aa: CASSFRGGAFTGELFF
v_call: TRBV6-5; cdr3_aa: CASRADGRETQYF
v_call: TRBV7-2; cdr3_aa: CASSPHAGADTQYF
v_call: TRBV2; cdr3_aa: CASAGGSTKNIQYF
v_call: TRBV6-6; cdr3_aa: CASSGTGLALDNEQFF
v_call: TRBV11-2; cdr3_aa: CASSFGFQETQYF
v_call: TRBV5-4; cdr3_aa: CASSSPNRELYGYTF
v_call: TRBV5-4; cdr3_aa: CASSLIEAGFQETQYF
v_call: TRBV7-9; cdr3_aa: CASSRGVEAFF
v_call: TRBV18; cdr3_aa: CASSPPGLASYEQYF
v_call: TRBV30; cdr3_aa: CAGTRGTVLSYEQYF
v_call: TRBV7-2; cdr3_aa: CASSSGQGETEQYF
v_call: TRBV3-1; cdr3_aa: CASSQEWDARGGYTF
v_call: TRBV6-6; cdr3_aa: CASSLPTGAARAFF
v_call: TRBV18; cdr3_aa: CASSSNGGAYNEQFF
v_call: TRBV20-1; cdr3_aa: CSALRGANQPQHF
v_call: TRBV7-2; cdr3_aa: CASSADWGRETQYF